This TCR beta chain emerged from a study of neurological immune-mediated disorders. The overall study: The approximately 34 patients with multiple sclerosis comprised about 31 relapsing-remitting cases and 3 secondary progressive cases. Broader study findings: The study found the most TCR clonal expansion in HTLV-1-associated myelopathy and the least in multiple sclerosis, below healthy controls. The repertoires of 18 of 34 multiple sclerosis patients were placed by phylogenetic grouping in a single related-CDR3 cluster, which may be a signature.

This clonotype was detected ten times or more. Antigen specificity is unknown. TCRdb reprocessed the 5' RACE reads with MiXCR, giving one entry per CDR3 protein. Of 65,000 to 75,000 distinct CDR3 sequences listed, approximately 4.6% are singletons. V was trimmed by 0 bases and J by 7 bases, leaving 10 bases between them. Germline CDR1 SGHRS, CDR2 YFSETQ. This CDR3 has 13 amino acids. The specimen sequenced was PBMCs. This rearrangement joins TRBV5-1 to TRBJ1-1; D is ambiguous. This receptor was identified in a woman in her seventies with multiple sclerosis. DNA for the CDR3: TGCGCCAGCAGCTTGGAAGGGAGGAGTGAAGCTTTCTTT. Translating gives CASSLEGRSEAFF.